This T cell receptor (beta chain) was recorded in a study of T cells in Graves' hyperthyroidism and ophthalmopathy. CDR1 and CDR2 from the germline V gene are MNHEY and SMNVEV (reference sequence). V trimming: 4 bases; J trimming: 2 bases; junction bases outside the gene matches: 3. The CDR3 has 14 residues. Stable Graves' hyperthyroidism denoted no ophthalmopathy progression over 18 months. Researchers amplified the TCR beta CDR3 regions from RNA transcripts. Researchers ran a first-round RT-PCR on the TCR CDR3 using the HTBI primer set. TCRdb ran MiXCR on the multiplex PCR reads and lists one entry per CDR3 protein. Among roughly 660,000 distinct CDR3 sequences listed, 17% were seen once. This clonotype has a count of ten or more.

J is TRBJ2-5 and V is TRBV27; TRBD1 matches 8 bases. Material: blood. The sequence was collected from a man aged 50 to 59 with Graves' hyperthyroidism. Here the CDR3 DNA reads TGTGCCAGCAGTTCATGGGACAGGCAAGAGACCCAGTACTTC. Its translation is CASSSWDRQETQYF.